This entry lists 24 T cell receptor beta chains sequenced from one sample in a study of T cell repertoires in cytomegalovirus infection. TCRdb reprocessed the reads via MiXCR and lists one record per CDR3 protein. The sample records about 180,000 distinct CDR3 sequences, roughly an eighth being singletons. Sequenced: PBMCs. Receptor source: a human donor in good health (CMV status not recorded). Some clones in this sample may be carry-over from other donors' samples.

The CDR3 coding sequence is TGCAGCGTTGAAGTCGGTTGGGCCTACGAGCAGTACTTC. It codes for CSVEVGWAYEQYF. V gene TRBV29-1 combines with J gene TRBJ2-7; D call uncertain. Trimming cost V 1 base and J 2 bases, with 9 bases left between them. Germline CDR1 and CDR2: SQVTM and ANQGSEA. CDR3 length equals 13 residues.

This clonotype occurred many times. The J gene is TRBJ1-1, the V gene TRBV7-8; 7 positions match TRBD1. The germline V gene has CDR1 SGHVS and CDR2 FQNEAQ. The CDR3 sequence is 15 residues long. Trimming cost V 5 bases and J 1 base; bases outside gene matches: 7. CDR3 bases: TGTGCCAGCAGCCCTAGGACAGGAAAGAACACTGAAGCTTTCTTT. As protein: CASSPRTGKNTEAFF.

This clonotype has ten or more counts. The genes are TRBV7-2 and TRBJ2-7; 7 nucleotides match TRBD1. There are 14 residues in the CDR3. Germline assignment: CDR1 SGHTA and CDR2 FQGNSA. V lost 5 bases, J lost 1 base, and 5 bases stayed unmatched. The CDR3 region is CASSPKQGSYEQYF. CDR3 DNA sequence: TGTGCCAGCAGCCCAAAACAGGGGTCCTACGAGCAGTACTTC.

Ten or more counts support this clonotype. The rearrangement joins TRBV19 to TRBJ1-5; D is possibly TRBD1 (5 bases). This CDR3 spans 15 amino acids. Germline V gene data show CDR1 as LNHDA and CDR2 as SQIVND (reference sequence). Trimming removed 5 bases from V and 6 bases from J, with 17 bases in between. In DNA form, the CDR3 reads TGTGCCAGTAGTGATCGGGCCTCGGGGCGTCAGCCCCAGCATTTT. Amino acids: CASSDRASGRQPQHF.

This clonotype was counted a few times. The rearrangement links TRBV10-3 to TRBJ2-3, with a possible D match to TRBD1 (5 bases). This CDR3 comprises 13 residues. The germline CDR1 and CDR2 sequences are ENHRY and SYGVKD. Between the trimmed V and J ends, which lost 6 bases and 4 bases, there was a span of 11 bases. CDR3 in DNA: TGTGCCATCAGGGATCAGGGTTCAGATACGCAGTATTTT. Protein product: CAIRDQGSDTQYF.

The gene calls are TRBV15 and TRBJ1-5; D unclear. Per the germline V gene, CDR1 is LNHNV and CDR2 is YYDKDF (reference sequence). The CDR3 length is 15 residues. V lost 2 bases and J 3 bases, leaving 11 bases between the germline ends. CDR3 DNA sequence: TGTGCCACCAGCAGAAGTCCATTCCTCAATCAGCCCCAGCATTTT. The encoded protein is CATSRSPFLNQPQHF.

This clonotype showed up many times. This sequence joins TRBV7-9 and TRBJ2-4, with 10 bases identical to TRBD2. Germline CDR1 is SEHNR and CDR2 is FQNEAQ (reference sequence). This CDR3 is 16 amino acids long. J was trimmed by 0 bases and V by 5 bases; bases with no gene match: 4. The DNA of the CDR3 is TGTGCCAGCAGCCTCCGACTAGCGGGAGCCAAAAACATTCAGTACTTC. Protein product: CASSLRLAGAKNIQYF.

This clonotype was seen more than once but under ten times. The chain links TRBV6-2 or TRBV6-3 to TRBJ2-7, with 10 bases that match TRBD1. The germline gives CDR1 MNHEY, CDR2 SVGEGT. The length of the CDR3 is 16 residues. Trimming removed 5 bases from V and 3 bases from J; junction bases left unmatched: 10. The CDR3 nucleotides read TGTGCCAGCAGTAGTGGGACAGGGGCCCTGTTCTACGAGCAGTACTTC. Its translation is CASSSGTGALFYEQYF.

The chain couples TRBV28 to TRBJ2-7, with 7 positions matching TRBD2. Losses at the gene ends were 4 bases for V and 4 bases for J; bases not matched to a gene: 4. Germline V gene sequence: CDR1 MDHEN, CDR2 SYDVKM. The CDR3 totals 13 residues. The CDR3 nucleotides are TGTGCCAGCAGTTCAGGACTAGTTTACGAGCAGTACTTC. Translating it yields CASSSGLVYEQYF.

The chain combines TRBV18 with TRBJ1-1; the match to TRBD1 covers 10 bases. The germline gives CDR1 KGHSH, CDR2 LQKENI. J was trimmed by 0 bases and V by 4 bases; bases with no gene match: 8. The CDR3 extends over 17 amino acids. In DNA form, the CDR3 reads TGTGCCAGCTCACTCCCGGGACAGGGGCTTATGAACACTGAAGCTTTCTTT. This sequence encodes CASSLPGQGLMNTEAFF.

This clonotype was seen at least ten times. This rearrangement joins TRBV28 to TRBJ2-6; tentatively, D is TRBD1 or TRBD2 (5 bases each). This CDR3 has 16 amino acids. V was pared by 5 bases and J by 2 bases, with 13 bases between. Germline CDR1 MDHEN, CDR2 SYDVKM. The CDR3 DNA follows: TGTGCCAGCAGTCCCGGGGCCGAGACTGGGGCCAACGTCCTGACTTTC. Protein product: CASSPGAETGANVLTF.

The table lists this clonotype with a few counts. This sequence joins TRBV2 and TRBJ2-3; D is uncertain. Trimming left V 6 bases short and J 4 bases short, with 17 bases between. Germline lookup yields CDR1 SNHLY and CDR2 FYNNEI. The CDR3 has 15 residues. In nucleotides, the CDR3 is TGTGCCAGCAGAGACGCCCCCATCCGGCCAGATACGCAGTATTTT. Its translation: CASRDAPIRPDTQYF.

In its sample, this clonotype was seen a few times. The J gene is TRBJ1-1, the V gene TRBV29-1; D not certain. Deletions cut 4 bases from V and 0 bases from J, with 12 bases between. The germline gives CDR1 SQVTM, CDR2 ANQGSEA. The CDR3 loop spans 14 amino acids. For the CDR3, the DNA is TGCAGCGTTGTTAGAGGAAATATGAACACTGAAGCTTTCTTT. This encodes CSVVRGNMNTEAFF.

This clonotype occurred a few times. The chain couples TRBV7-9 to TRBJ1-3, with D maybe TRBD1 (6 bases). Trimming stripped 1 base from V and 4 bases from J, with 17 bases between. This CDR3 comprises 17 residues. Germline V gives CDR1 SEHNR, CDR2 FQNEAQ (reference sequence). This CDR3 reads CASSLVMDSSKGNTIYF. The DNA of the CDR3 is TGTGCCAGCAGCTTAGTGATGGACAGCTCAAAAGGAAACACCATATATTTT.

This clonotype was seen a few times. CDR3 coding DNA: TGCAGCGTCCCTTCGACAGGGGGCAGCGATACGCAGTATTTT. Protein product: CSVPSTGGSDTQYF. This rearrangement joins TRBV29-1 to TRBJ2-3, with 10 positions matching TRBD1. V dropped 6 bases and J dropped 6; count of bases not matched to a gene: 9. CDR1 SQVTM and CDR2 ANQGSEA come from the germline V gene. The CDR3 has 14 residues.

The CDR3 spells CASSYGRAEKLFF. CDR3 sequence (DNA): TGTGCCAGCAGTTACGGCCGGGCTGAAAAACTGTTTTTT. The rearrangement joins TRBV6-5 to TRBJ1-4; D is undetermined. CDR1 is MNHEY and CDR2 is SVGAGI in the germline V gene. The V end was cut by 2 bases, the J end by 7 bases, with 8 bases between. This CDR3 is 13 amino acids long.

This clonotype was recorded at least ten times. V usage is TRBV29-1 and J usage is TRBJ1-3; D call uncertain. This CDR3 has 14 amino acids. Trimming took off 5 bases at V and 1 base at J, with 12 bases between the two ends. CDR1 and CDR2 (germline): SQVTM, ANQGSEA. The CDR3 coding sequence is TGCAGCGTTACAATCCGGACGTCTGGAAACACCATATATTTT. This encodes CSVTIRTSGNTIYF.

Turning to this clonotype: The junction departs from germline at one end; a sequencing error may be responsible. V gene TRBV11-1 combines with J gene TRBJ1-1; no reliable D call. The germline CDR1 and CDR2 sequences are SGHAT and FQDESV (reference sequence). The CDR3 sequence is 17 residues long. The CDR3 nucleotides read TGTGCCAGCAGCTTTGCTGGTTCCGGGAGGACGAACGCTGAAGCTTTCTTT. It yields the protein CASSFAGSGRTNAEAFF.

The rearrangement links TRBV5-1 to TRBJ2-2; 9 bases match TRBD2. The V gene end was trimmed by 6 bases and the J gene end by 3 bases; junction bases not matched to a gene: 6. In germline, CDR1 is SGHRS, CDR2 YFSETQ. The CDR3 contains 15 residues. DNA of the CDR3: TGCGCCAGCACCTTATGGACTAGCGACACCGGGGAGCTGTTTTTT. It yields the protein CASTLWTSDTGELFF.

There are many counts of this clonotype. This rearrangement joins TRBV28 to TRBJ2-4; 7 bases match TRBD1. Trimming at V came to 4 bases and at J to 7 bases, leaving 13 bases not matched to a gene. In germline, CDR1 is MDHEN, CDR2 SYDVKM. This CDR3 is built from 16 residues. This chain's CDR3 is CASSSQDRSPWNIQYF. CDR3 bases: TGTGCCAGCAGTTCTCAGGACAGGTCCCCCTGGAACATTCAGTACTTC.

In its sample, this clonotype was seen many times. The rearrangement links TRBV6-2 or TRBV6-3 to TRBJ2-7; 7 nucleotides agree with TRBD2. This CDR3 contains 14 residues. Germline values: CDR1 MNHEY, CDR2 SVGEGT. The junction had 10 bases not matched to a gene; V was cut back by 5 bases and J by 6 bases. The CDR3 nucleotides read TGTGCCAGCAGTCCTCTAGCGGAGTTCAGCGAGCAGTACTTC. Residues: CASSPLAEFSEQYF.

The V gene is TRBV5-1, the J gene TRBJ2-1; D is possibly TRBD1 or TRBD2 (5 bases each). Trimming pared 3 bases from V and 5 bases from J, leaving 12 bases between. Germline V gene sequence: CDR1 SGHRS, CDR2 YFSETQ. CDR3 size: 14 residues. CDR3 residues: CASSSGTLNNEQFF. The CDR3 bases are TGCGCCAGCAGCTCGGGGACCTTGAACAATGAGCAGTTCTTC.

This clonotype was counted ten times or more. V gene TRBV7-2 combines with J gene TRBJ1-3, with 10 positions matching TRBD1. The CDR3 spans 17 residues. From germline, CDR1 is SGHTA and CDR2 FQGNSA. After removal of 5 bases from V and 2 bases from J, the junction contained 9 bases not matched to a gene. CDR3 residues: CASSPDRGRFPGNTIYF. DNA of the CDR3: TGTGCCAGCAGCCCGGACAGGGGGAGATTTCCTGGAAACACCATATATTTT.

J is TRBJ1-1 and V is TRBV19; D call uncertain. The germline CDR1 and CDR2 sequences are LNHDA and SQIVND (reference sequence). The V end lost 3 bases, the J end lost 1 base, and 3 bases lay between the germline ends. CDR3 length equals 12 residues. The CDR3: CASSMGNTEAFF. In nucleotides, the CDR3 is TGTGCCAGTAGTATGGGGAACACTGAAGCTTTCTTT.